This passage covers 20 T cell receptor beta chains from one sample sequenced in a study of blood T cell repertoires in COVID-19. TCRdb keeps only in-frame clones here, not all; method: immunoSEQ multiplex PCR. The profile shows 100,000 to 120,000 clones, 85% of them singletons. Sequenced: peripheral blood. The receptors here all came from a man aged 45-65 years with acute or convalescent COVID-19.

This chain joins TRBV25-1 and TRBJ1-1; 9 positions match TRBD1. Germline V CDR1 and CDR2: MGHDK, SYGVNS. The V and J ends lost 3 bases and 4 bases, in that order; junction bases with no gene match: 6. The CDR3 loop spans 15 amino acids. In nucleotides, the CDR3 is TGTGCCAGCAGTGATCACAGGGGGCCGAGCACTGAAGCTTTCTTT. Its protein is CASSDHRGPSTEAFF.

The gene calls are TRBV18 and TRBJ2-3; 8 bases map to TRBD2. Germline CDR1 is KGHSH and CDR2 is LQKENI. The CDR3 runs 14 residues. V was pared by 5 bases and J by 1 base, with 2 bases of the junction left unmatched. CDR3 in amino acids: CASSFSGGTDTQYF. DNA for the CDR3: TGTGCCAGCTCATTTAGCGGGGGCACAGATACGCAGTATTTT.

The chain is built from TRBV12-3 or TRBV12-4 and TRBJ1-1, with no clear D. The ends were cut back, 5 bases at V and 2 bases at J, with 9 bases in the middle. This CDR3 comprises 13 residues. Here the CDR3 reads CASSPRQNTEAFF. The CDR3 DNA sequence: TGTGCCAGCAGTCCAAGACAAAACACTGAAGCTTTCTTT.

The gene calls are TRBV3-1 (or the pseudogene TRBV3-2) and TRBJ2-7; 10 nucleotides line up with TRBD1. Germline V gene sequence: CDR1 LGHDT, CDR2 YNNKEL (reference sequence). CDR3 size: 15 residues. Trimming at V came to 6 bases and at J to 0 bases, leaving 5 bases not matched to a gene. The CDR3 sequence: CASRQGQGLSYEQYF. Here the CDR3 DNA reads TGTGCCAGCAGGCAGGGACAGGGGCTCTCCTACGAGCAGTACTTC.

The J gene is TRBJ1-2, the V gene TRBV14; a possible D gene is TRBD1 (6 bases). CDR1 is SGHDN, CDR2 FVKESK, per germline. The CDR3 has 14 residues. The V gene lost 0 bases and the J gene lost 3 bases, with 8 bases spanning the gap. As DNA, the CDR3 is TGTGCCAGCAGCCAAGATAACAGGGACTATGGCTACACCTTC. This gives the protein CASSQDNRDYGYTF.

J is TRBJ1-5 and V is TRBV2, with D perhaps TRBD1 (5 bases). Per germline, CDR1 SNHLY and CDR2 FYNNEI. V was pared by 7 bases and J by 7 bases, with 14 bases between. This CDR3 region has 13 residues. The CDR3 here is CASTSGRRQPQHF. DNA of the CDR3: TGTGCCAGCACCTCAGGGAGGCGGCAGCCCCAGCATTTT. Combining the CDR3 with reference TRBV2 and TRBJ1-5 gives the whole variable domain EPEVTQTPSHQVTQMGQEVILRCVPISNHLYFYWYRQILGQKVEFLVSFYNNEISEKSEIFDDQFSVERPDGSNFTLKIRSTKLEDSAMYFCASTSGRRQPQHFGDGTRLSIL.

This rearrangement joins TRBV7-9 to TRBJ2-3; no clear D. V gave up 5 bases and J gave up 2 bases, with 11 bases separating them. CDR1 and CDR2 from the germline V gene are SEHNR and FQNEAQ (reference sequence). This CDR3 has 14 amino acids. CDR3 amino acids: CASSQTGYTDTQYF. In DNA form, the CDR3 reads TGTGCCAGCAGCCAAACCGGTTACACAGATACGCAGTATTTT.

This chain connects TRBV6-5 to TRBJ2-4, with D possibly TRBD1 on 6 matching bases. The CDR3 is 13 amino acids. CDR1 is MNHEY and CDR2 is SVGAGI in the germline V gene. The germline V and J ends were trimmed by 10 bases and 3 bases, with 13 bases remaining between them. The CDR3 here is CATSEGDKNIQYF. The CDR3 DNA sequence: TGTGCCACCTCAGAGGGGGACAAAAACATTCAGTACTTC.

The CDR3 here is CASSTGTGVTEAFF. The CDR3 coding sequence is TGTGCCAGCAGTACCGGGACAGGGGTCACTGAAGCTTTCTTT. The rearrangement uses TRBV27 and TRBJ1-1; 10 nucleotides match TRBD1. Germline-derived CDR1 and CDR2 are MNHEY and SMNVEV (reference sequence). J gave up 4 bases and V 5 bases, and 4 bases lay outside the gene matches. The CDR3 spans 14 residues.

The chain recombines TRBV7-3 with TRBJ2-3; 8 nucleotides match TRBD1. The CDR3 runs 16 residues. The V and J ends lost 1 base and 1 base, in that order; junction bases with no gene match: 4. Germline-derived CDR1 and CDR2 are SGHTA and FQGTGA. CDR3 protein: CASSLMDRARTDTQYF. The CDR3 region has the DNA TGTGCCAGCAGCTTAATGGACAGGGCCCGCACAGATACGCAGTATTTT.

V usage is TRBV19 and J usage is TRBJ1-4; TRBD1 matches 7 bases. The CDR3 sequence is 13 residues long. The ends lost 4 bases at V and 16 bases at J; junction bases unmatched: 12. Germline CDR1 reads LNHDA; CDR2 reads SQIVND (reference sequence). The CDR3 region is CASSKHQTGDPFF. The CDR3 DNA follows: TGTGCCAGTAGTAAGCACCAAACAGGGGATCCGTTTTTT.

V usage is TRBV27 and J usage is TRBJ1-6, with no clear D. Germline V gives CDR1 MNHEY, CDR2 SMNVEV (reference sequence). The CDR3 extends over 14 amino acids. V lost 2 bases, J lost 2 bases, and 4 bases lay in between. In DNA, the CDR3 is TGTGCCAGCAGTTTAGTCACCTATAATTCACCCCTCCACTTT. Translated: CASSLVTYNSPLHF.

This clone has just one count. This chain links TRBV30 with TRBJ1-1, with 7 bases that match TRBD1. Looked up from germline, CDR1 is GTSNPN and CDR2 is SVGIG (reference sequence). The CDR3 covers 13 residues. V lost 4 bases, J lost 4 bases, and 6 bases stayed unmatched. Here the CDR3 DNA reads TGTGCCTGGATTACCGCAGGGGGCACTGAAGCTTTCTTT. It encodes CAWITAGGTEAFF.

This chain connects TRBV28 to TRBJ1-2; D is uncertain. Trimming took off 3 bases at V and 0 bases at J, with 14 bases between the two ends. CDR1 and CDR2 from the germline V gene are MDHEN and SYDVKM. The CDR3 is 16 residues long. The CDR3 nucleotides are TGTGCCAGCAGTTTGGAGCGGCAGCGAGCTAACTATGGCTACACCTTC. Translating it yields CASSLERQRANYGYTF.

CDR3 sequence (DNA): TGTGCCAGCAGCGTAGGGGGGCAGCTTCCAGATACGCAGTATTTT. It encodes CASSVGGQLPDTQYF. The rearrangement links TRBV9 to TRBJ2-3; maybe TRBD1 (6 bases). Germline V gene lookup returns CDR1 SGDLS and CDR2 YYNGEE. The CDR3 loop spans 15 amino acids. Trimming stripped 0 bases from V and 4 bases from J, with 12 bases between.

Here the CDR3 DNA reads TGTGCCAGCAGCTTGGCCTCGCGGGCCTACGAGCAGTACTTC. Translation gives CASSLASRAYEQYF. The chain has TRBV5-4 and TRBJ2-7; tentative D call: TRBD2 (5 bases). V lost 0 bases and J lost 2, with 9 bases in between. The CDR3 loop spans 14 amino acids. Germline values: CDR1 SGHNT, CDR2 YYREEE (reference sequence).

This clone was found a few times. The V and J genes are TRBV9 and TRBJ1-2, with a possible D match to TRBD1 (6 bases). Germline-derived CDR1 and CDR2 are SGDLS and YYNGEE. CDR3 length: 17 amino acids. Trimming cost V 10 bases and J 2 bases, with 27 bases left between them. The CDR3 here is CAPGDYRATPLNYGYTF. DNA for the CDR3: TGTGCCCCAGGGGACTACCGGGCTACCCCCCTGAACTATGGCTACACCTTC.

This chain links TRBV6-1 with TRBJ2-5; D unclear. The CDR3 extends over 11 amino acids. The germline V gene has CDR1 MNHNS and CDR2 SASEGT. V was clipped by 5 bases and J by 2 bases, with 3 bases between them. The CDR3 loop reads CASSSQETQYF. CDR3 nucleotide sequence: TGTGCCAGCAGTTCACAAGAGACCCAGTACTTC.

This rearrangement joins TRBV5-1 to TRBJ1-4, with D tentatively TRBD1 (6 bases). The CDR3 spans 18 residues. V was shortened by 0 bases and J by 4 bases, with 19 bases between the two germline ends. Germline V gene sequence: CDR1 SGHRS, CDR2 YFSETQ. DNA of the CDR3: TGCGCCAGCAGCTTGGGGTATGGGACAAGAAGGATTAATGAAAAACTGTTTTTT. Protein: CASSLGYGTRRINEKLFF.

CDR3 in DNA: TGTGCCAGCAGTTCTTTGGACAGGGAGACCCAGTACTTC. Translating it yields CASSSLDRETQYF. The genes are TRBV5-6 and TRBJ2-5; TRBD1 agrees at 7 bases. This CDR3 contains 13 residues. Germline loops: CDR1 SGHDT, CDR2 YYEEEE. J was trimmed by 5 bases and V by 5 bases; bases with no gene match: 6.